These 20 T cell receptor beta chains came from one sample sequenced in a study of CD8 T cells in ankylosing spondylitis (dated by TCRdb to about 2017). To prepare the library, 5' RACE was applied. This sample was sequenced with an Illumina HiSeq 2500. TCRdb trimmed public reads at Q25 via fastp, called clones via MiXCR and kept in-frame beta chains. Identical CDR3 proteins give one entry, which carries the most common genes and DNA. The sample data list 180,000 or so distinct CDR3 sequences, and roughly 12% of these were observed just once. Around 29% of the sample comes from the top ten. The specimen was blood, either unsorted or a sorted T cell fraction (not recorded which). These TCRs come from a male donor with ankylosing spondylitis or in good health (not recorded which).

This clonotype was counted ten times or more. The chain employs TRBV5-1 and TRBJ2-1, with TRBD2 matching over 9 bases. This CDR3 has 18 residues. Germline V gene data show CDR1 as SGHRS and CDR2 as YFSETQ. With 4 bases clipped from V and 0 bases from J, the junction kept 11 bases outside the gene matches. CDR3 residues: CASSLQIAGGFSYNEQFF. DNA of the CDR3: TGCGCCAGCAGCCTACAAATCGCGGGAGGGTTCTCCTACAATGAGCAGTTCTTC.

This clonotype was observed at least ten times. The rearrangement links TRBV4-3 to TRBJ2-2; 8 nucleotides line up with TRBD2. V lost 3 bases, J lost 7 bases, and 13 bases stayed unmatched. Germline values: CDR1 LGHNA, CDR2 YSLEER. The CDR3 sequence is 17 residues long. In DNA, the CDR3 is TGCGCCAGCAGCCATATCGCCGGGACTAGAGTAGTCGGGGAGCTGTTTTTT. Protein product: CASSHIAGTRVVGELFF.

This clonotype was seen many times. J is TRBJ2-7 and V is TRBV12-3 or TRBV12-4, with D maybe TRBD2 (6 bases). With 1 base removed from V and 2 bases from J, the gap between germline ends came to 9 bases. The CDR3 sequence is 14 residues long. The CDR3 DNA reads TGTGCCAGCAGTTTAGAGGCGGGAACCTACGAGCAGTACTTC. This gives the protein CASSLEAGTYEQYF.

For this clonotype: A single base separates this from a much larger clone, so it may be a read error. CDR3 sequence (DNA): TGTGCCAGCACCGGCGGACTAGCCTTTGGGCATGAGCAGTTCTTC. Translation: CASTGGLAFGHEQFF. This chain joins TRBV6-1 and TRBJ2-1; 8 bases map to TRBD2. J lost 8 bases, V lost 7 bases, and 13 bases had no gene match. This CDR3 comprises 15 residues. Germline V gene sequence: CDR1 MNHNS, CDR2 SASEGT.

This rearrangement joins TRBV20-1 to TRBJ2-7, with 13 bases aligning to TRBD2. The CDR3 extends over 15 amino acids. V lost 2 bases and J lost 3; bases outside the gene matches: 4. Germline CDR1 is DFQATT and CDR2 is SNEGSKA (reference sequence). This chain's CDR3 is CSARRTSGSVYEQYF. CDR3 in DNA: TGCAGTGCTAGACGGACTAGCGGGAGTGTCTACGAGCAGTACTTC.

This clonotype was seen many times. The rearrangement joins TRBV7-6 to TRBJ2-3, with D perhaps TRBD1 (6 bases). Germline lookup yields CDR1 SGHVS and CDR2 FNYEAQ. V lost 3 bases and J lost 1, with 8 bases in between. The CDR3 is made up of 14 amino acids. In nucleotides, the CDR3 is TGTGCCAGCAGCTTTCGACAGGGCACAGATACGCAGTATTTT. Translation gives CASSFRQGTDTQYF.

This clonotype was seen ten or more times. The genes are TRBV6-1 and TRBJ1-2; 7 bases match TRBD1. Trimming cost V 8 bases and J 7 bases; bases outside gene matches: 10. The germline CDR1 and CDR2 sequences are MNHNS and SASEGT. The CDR3 runs 13 residues. Here the CDR3 reads CASAGQITSGYTF. The CDR3 DNA sequence: TGTGCCAGCGCGGGACAGATCACTTCTGGCTACACCTTC.

This clonotype was seen ten or more times. The genes are TRBV5-1 and TRBJ1-2, with a possible D match to TRBD1 (5 bases). The CDR3 spans 12 residues. Germline V gives CDR1 SGHRS, CDR2 YFSETQ. Trimming took 3 bases from V and 3 from J, leaving 6 bases between them. CDR3 protein: CASSSGHYGYTF. The CDR3 region has the DNA TGCGCCAGCAGCTCGGGACACTATGGCTACACCTTC.

This chain joins TRBV4-2 and TRBJ2-3, with 15 bases matching TRBD2. Germline loops: CDR1 LGHNA, CDR2 YNFKEQ. The V gene end was trimmed by 0 bases and the J gene end by 5 bases; junction bases not matched to a gene: 3. The length of the CDR3 is 17 residues. Here the CDR3 reads CASSQERTSGRVDTQYF. The CDR3 DNA is TGTGCCAGCAGCCAAGAACGGACTAGCGGGAGGGTAGATACGCAGTATTTT.

This clonotype was counted at least ten times. The genes are TRBV5-5 and TRBJ1-1, with a possible D match to TRBD1 (5 bases). Germline V lookup: CDR1 SGHKS, CDR2 YYEKEE (reference sequence). The CDR3 consists of 14 residues. V lost 1 base and J 7 bases, leaving 14 bases between the germline ends. CDR3 amino acids: CASSLIQVGIEAFF. CDR3 DNA sequence: TGTGCCAGCAGCTTGATACAGGTTGGAATTGAAGCTTTCTTT.

This clonotype was found many times. J is TRBJ2-7 and V is TRBV12-3 or TRBV12-4; D call uncertain. V was trimmed by 2 bases and J by 3 bases, leaving 8 bases between them. The CDR3 runs 13 residues. The CDR3 DNA reads TGTGCCAGCAGTTTATTTGCCAACTACGAGCAGTACTTC. Translating gives CASSLFANYEQYF.

This clonotype was detected ten times or more. The rearrangement uses TRBV12-3 or TRBV12-4 and TRBJ2-2; 7 nucleotides align to TRBD2. Unmatched junction bases numbered 7, after V lost 2 bases and J lost 4 bases. CDR3 length equals 16 residues. This chain's CDR3 is CASSLLPAGSTGELFF. DNA of the CDR3: TGTGCCAGCAGTTTATTGCCAGCGGGGTCCACCGGGGAGCTGTTTTTT.

The chain links TRBV2 to TRBJ2-1, with D possibly being TRBD2 (5 bases). The germline gives CDR1 SNHLY, CDR2 FYNNEI. Trimming took off 3 bases at V and 10 bases at J, with 10 bases between the two ends. The CDR3 length is 12 residues. The chain's CDR3 is CASSDLWREQFF. CDR3 coding DNA: TGTGCCAGCAGTGACCTCTGGAGGGAGCAGTTCTTC.

This clonotype was recorded many times. J is TRBJ1-4 and V is TRBV21-1; no DNA check was done on the table's D call, TRBD1. TRBV21-1 is marked as a pseudogene. The CDR3 is 17 residues long. CDR3 nucleotides: TGTGCCAGCAGCAAAGATCCGGGGGGCAGGGCTAATGAAAAACTGTTTTTT. It specifies CASSKDPGGRANEKLFF.

The chain employs TRBV12-3 or TRBV12-4 and TRBJ2-7; D remains ambiguous. The CDR3 is 12 residues long. The V gene lost 8 bases and the J gene lost 4 bases, with 12 bases spanning the gap. CDR3 nucleotides: TGTGCCAGCCCCCCGTTTAAGTACGAGCAGTACTTC. Translation gives CASPPFKYEQYF.

This clonotype was picked up many times. This chain links TRBV7-9 with TRBJ2-6; possibly TRBD1 for D (5 bases). Germline CDR1 and CDR2: SEHNR and FQNEAQ (reference sequence). This CDR3 is 15 amino acids long. The V gene lost 1 base and the J gene lost 2 bases, with 6 bases spanning the gap. The CDR3 loop is CASSLEGAGANVLTF. As DNA, the CDR3 is TGTGCCAGCAGCTTAGAAGGGGCTGGGGCCAACGTCCTGACTTTC.

This clonotype showed up many times. The chain uses TRBV15 and TRBJ2-2; no clear D gene. The germline CDR1 and CDR2 sequences are LNHNV and YYDKDF (reference sequence). The CDR3 length is 14 residues. V was pared by 0 bases and J by 5 bases, with 7 bases between. This CDR3 is CATSRDPDTGELFF. As DNA, the CDR3 is TGTGCCACCAGCAGAGATCCGGATACCGGGGAGCTGTTTTTT.

This clonotype was seen many times. The CDR3 loop reads CASRNRGTISYEQYF. The CDR3 DNA reads as TGTGCCAGCAGAAACAGGGGGACCATCTCCTACGAGCAGTACTTC. This rearrangement joins TRBV6-1 to TRBJ2-7; 8 nucleotides match TRBD1. Trimming removed 6 bases from V and 0 bases from J; junction bases left unmatched: 7. Germline V gives CDR1 MNHNS, CDR2 SASEGT. The CDR3 sequence is 15 residues long.

A note on this clonotype: The junction shows a germline mismatch at one end, possibly a read error. The rearrangement links TRBV3-1 to TRBJ2-1; D is ambiguous. Germline V lookup: CDR1 LGHDT, CDR2 YNNKEL (reference sequence). CDR3 length: 16 amino acids. The CDR3 sequence: CASGQDPRKGDNEQLF. CDR3 nucleotide sequence: TGTGCCAGCGGCCAAGATCCGAGGAAGGGCGACAATGAGCAGCTCTTC.

This clonotype was recorded a few times. The chain recombines TRBV7-9 with TRBJ2-7, with D possibly TRBD1 on 6 matching bases. CDR1 is SEHNR and CDR2 is FQNEAQ in the germline V gene (reference sequence). This CDR3 has 14 residues. V was shortened by 5 bases and J by 5 bases, with 16 bases between the two germline ends. The CDR3 reads CASSDGRGFDEQYF. The CDR3 nucleotides are TGTGCCAGCAGCGATGGCAGGGGATTCGACGAGCAGTACTTC. Using reference TRBV7-9 and TRBJ2-7 for the parts outside the CDR3, the full variable domain is DTGVSQNPRHKITKRGQNVTFRCDPISEHNRLYWYRQTLGQGPEFLTYFQNEAQLEKSRLLSDRFSAERPKGSFSTLEIQRTEQGDSAMYLCASSDGRGFDEQYFGPGTRLTVT.